The 22 T cell receptor beta chains listed next were all sequenced from one sample in a study of radiation and T cells in renal cell carcinoma. The time point denotes: blood 4 weeks post-SBRT, at nephrectomy. Treatment denoted: 15 Gy SBRT to primary tumor, nephrectomy 4 weeks later. The repertoire was sequenced with immunoSEQ multiplex PCR; TCRdb's copy has only in-frame clones and lacks some. The sample lists roughly 45,000 clones, about 82% seen once, with about 26% in the top ten. Sequences were derived from blood, sampled from a patient whose treatment included radiotherapy and nephrectomy. These receptors all stem from a woman aged 70-85 years with renal cell carcinoma.

The V gene is TRBV6-5, the J gene TRBJ2-7; D is tentatively TRBD1 or TRBD2 (5 bases each). Trimming pared 2 bases from V and 3 bases from J, leaving 8 bases between. Germline CDR1 is MNHEY and CDR2 is SVGAGI. The length of the CDR3 is 13 residues. CDR3 loop: CASSYRGDYEQYF. CDR3 bases: TGTGCCAGCAGTTACAGGGGAGACTACGAGCAGTACTTC.

This chain links TRBV13 with TRBJ2-1, with D perhaps TRBD1 or TRBD2 (5 bases each). The CDR3 consists of 15 residues. Germline lookup yields CDR1 PRHDT and CDR2 FYEKMQ (reference sequence). Trimming cost V 0 bases and J 9 bases, with 15 bases left between them. The CDR3 reads CASSLGGTTFSEQFF. The CDR3 DNA is TGTGCCAGCAGCTTAGGCGGGACCACTTTCAGTGAGCAGTTCTTC.

This chain uses TRBV25-1 with TRBJ2-5; the D is unclear. The germline V gene has CDR1 MGHDK and CDR2 SYGVNS. The CDR3 is made up of 14 amino acids. Trimming pared 1 base from V and 3 bases from J, leaving 9 bases between. The CDR3 region has the DNA TGTGCCAGCAGTGAATTGGGTGCTGAAGAGACCCAGTACTTC. Amino acids: CASSELGAEETQYF.

The chain recombines TRBV9 with TRBJ2-2; tentatively, D is TRBD1 (5 bases). Deletions cut 2 bases from V and 4 bases from J, with 6 bases between. The CDR3 runs 13 residues. Looked up from germline, CDR1 is SGDLS and CDR2 is YYNGEE. The CDR3 DNA is TGTGCCAGCAGCGTCCAGGGCACCGGGGAGCTGTTTTTT. Encoded protein: CASSVQGTGELFF.

This clone was seen more than once but under ten times. The chain recombines TRBV7-2 with TRBJ2-3, with D uncertain. Between the trimmed V and J ends, which lost 6 bases and 0 bases, there was a span of 10 bases. There are 14 residues in the CDR3. CDR1 and CDR2 (germline): SGHTA, FQGNSA. The CDR3 nucleotides are TGTGCCAGCAGTCGACTGGGGAGCACAGATACGCAGTATTTT. Amino acid sequence: CASSRLGSTDTQYF.

V usage is TRBV30 and J usage is TRBJ2-7; possible D gene TRBD2, 6 bases. V dropped 1 base and J dropped 2 bases, with 9 bases sitting between them. From germline, CDR1 is GTSNPN and CDR2 SVGIG (reference sequence). This CDR3 comprises 13 residues. CDR3 region: CAWSALAPYEQYF. The CDR3 DNA sequence: TGTGCCTGGAGTGCACTAGCCCCCTACGAGCAGTACTTC.

CDR3 in DNA: TGTGCCAGCAGTTATCGTGCAGGATCTTGGGAGCAGTACTTC. It translates to CASSYRAGSWEQYF. The chain carries TRBV6-5 and TRBJ2-7; D is undetermined. CDR3 length equals 14 residues. V lost 3 bases to trimming and J lost 7 bases, with 16 bases between them. The V gene's germline CDR1 is MNHEY and CDR2 SVGAGI.

This chain links TRBV6-1 with TRBJ1-3, with unresolved D. The CDR3 extends over 12 amino acids. Germline assignment: CDR1 MNHNS and CDR2 SASEGT. The V end lost 2 bases, the J end lost 6 bases, and 5 bases lay between the germline ends. This chain's CDR3 is CASSETVNTIYF. The CDR3 DNA reads as TGTGCCAGCAGTGAAACGGTAAACACCATATATTTT.

The chain recombines TRBV10-3 with TRBJ2-2, with TRBD2 matching over 15 bases. Losses at the gene ends were 9 bases for V and 3 bases for J; bases not matched to a gene: 11. The CDR3 sequence is 18 residues long. The germline V gene has CDR1 ENHRY and CDR2 SYGVKD. The CDR3 coding sequence is TGTGCCATAAGAAGGGGACTAGCGGGAGGCAAGGACACCGGGGAGCTGTTTTTT. Protein sequence: CAIRRGLAGGKDTGELFF.

The V and J genes are TRBV30 and TRBJ1-2, with D uncertain. This CDR3 has 14 amino acids. V lost 3 bases and J lost 4, with 15 bases in between. Germline V gene lookup returns CDR1 GTSNPN and CDR2 SVGIG (reference sequence). CDR3 DNA sequence: TGTGCCTGGAGGGGGAGGAGCGGGCTCTATGGCTACACCTTC. It yields the protein CAWRGRSGLYGYTF.

The chain has TRBV7-2 and TRBJ2-7; TRBD2 agrees at 10 bases. J lost 3 bases, V lost 1 base, and 9 bases had no gene match. The CDR3 consists of 17 residues. CDR1 is SGHTA, CDR2 FQGNSA, per germline. CDR3 DNA sequence: TGTGCCAGCAGCTTAGGACTAGCGGGCCGAAGTTTCTACGAGCAGTACTTC. The encoded protein is CASSLGLAGRSFYEQYF.

A single count supports this clone. CDR3 DNA sequence: TGTGCCAGCAGCTTGGCAGGTGGACTACCGTACGAGCAGTACTTC. The encoded protein is CASSLAGGLPYEQYF. The chain uses TRBV5-5 and TRBJ2-7; D is possibly TRBD2 (6 bases). From germline, CDR1 is SGHKS and CDR2 YYEKEE (reference sequence). The CDR3 contains 15 residues. V shed 0 bases and J shed 4 bases, with 14 bases lying between them. Full variable domain (rest looked up from reference TRBV5-5 and TRBJ2-7): DAGVTQSPTHLIKTRGQQVTLRCSPISGHKSVSWYQQVLGQGPQFIFQYYEKEERGRGNFPDRFSARQFPNYSSELNVNALLLGDSALYLCASSLAGGLPYEQYFGPGTRLTVT.

This clone was seen a single time. This chain connects TRBV7-2 to TRBJ1-5, with D hard to call. With 5 bases removed from V and 4 bases from J, the gap between germline ends came to 12 bases. The CDR3 consists of 14 residues. Germline loops: CDR1 SGHTA, CDR2 FQGNSA. The CDR3 nucleotides read TGTGCCAGCAGCCTCGTCTACAAAAATCAGCCCCAGCATTTT. Amino acids: CASSLVYKNQPQHF. Using reference TRBV7-2 and TRBJ1-5 for the parts outside the CDR3, the full variable domain is GAGVSQSPSNKVTEKGKDVELRCDPISGHTALYWYRQSLGQGLEFLIYFQGNSAPDKSGLPSDRFSAERTGGSVSTLTIQRTQQEDSAVYLCASSLVYKNQPQHFGDGTRLSIL.

V gene TRBV7-8 combines with J gene TRBJ1-2; 7 nucleotides match TRBD1. The CDR3 is 15 amino acids. V dropped 2 bases and J dropped 8; count of bases not matched to a gene: 11. Per germline, CDR1 SGHVS and CDR2 FQNEAQ. The CDR3 sequence is CASSLTGGQARGYTF. For the CDR3, the DNA is TGTGCCAGCAGCTTAACGGGCGGACAGGCTAGGGGCTACACCTTC.

This clone is a singleton in its sample. The chain has TRBV10-3 and TRBJ1-4, with a tentative D call TRBD1 (5 bases). Germline CDR1 is ENHRY and CDR2 is SYGVKD. There are 15 residues in the CDR3. Trimming took 4 bases from V and 8 from J, leaving 17 bases between them. The CDR3 nucleotides are TGTGCCATCAGTGGGTCCGGCAGGGTCGGCGAAAAACTGTTTTTT. As protein: CAISGSGRVGEKLFF.

The chain couples TRBV6-1 to TRBJ1-2; D not resolved. CDR1 and CDR2 from the germline V gene are MNHNS and SASEGT. This CDR3 comprises 14 residues. Trimming pared 4 bases from V and 3 bases from J, leaving 12 bases between. The DNA for the CDR3 is TGTGCCAGCAGTGTCACATTATATGACTATGGCTACACCTTC. Its protein is CASSVTLYDYGYTF.

This clone was found a few times. CDR3 coding DNA: TGTGCCAGCAGCGCTCCAGGTCAGCCCCAGCATTTT. Translating gives CASSAPGQPQHF. The chain joins TRBV7-8 to TRBJ1-5; D gene ambiguous. The CDR3 consists of 12 residues. Germline values: CDR1 SGHVS, CDR2 FQNEAQ. V shed 5 bases and J shed 6 bases, with 8 bases lying between them.

The chain employs TRBV5-5 and TRBJ2-2, with a possible D match to TRBD2 (6 bases). Trimming removed 5 bases from V and 6 bases from J, with 11 bases in between. Germline V lookup: CDR1 SGHKS, CDR2 YYEKEE (reference sequence). There are 13 residues in the CDR3. This chain's CDR3 is CASSSRGAGELFF. The CDR3 nucleotides read TGTGCCAGCAGTTCGCGCGGGGCCGGGGAGCTGTTTTTT.

The rearrangement links TRBV7-2 to TRBJ2-1; 8 bases match TRBD2. J lost 7 bases, V lost 0 bases, and 5 bases had no gene match. Looked up from germline, CDR1 is SGHTA and CDR2 is FQGNSA. The CDR3 consists of 15 residues. Here the CDR3 reads CASSLAAGAGNEQFF. DNA for the CDR3: TGTGCCAGCAGCTTAGCAGCGGGAGCGGGTAATGAGCAGTTCTTC.

This clone was detected only once. This chain uses TRBV6-5 with TRBJ2-7, with 8 bases that match TRBD2. Germline V CDR1 and CDR2: MNHEY, SVGAGI. This CDR3 comprises 15 residues. V lost 6 bases to trimming and J lost 7 bases; unmatched junction nucleotides: 14. CDR3 in amino acids: CASRTTSGGEKEQYF. CDR3 DNA: TGTGCCAGCAGAACCACAAGCGGGGGCGAAAAAGAGCAGTACTTC.

The J gene is TRBJ2-5, the V gene TRBV9; TRBD2 agrees at 8 bases. CDR3 length: 15 amino acids. Germline CDR1 SGDLS, CDR2 YYNGEE. V was clipped by 3 bases and J by 1 base; unmatched bases: 5. The CDR3 sequence: CASSAAGGLQETQYF. Here the CDR3 DNA reads TGTGCCAGCAGCGCTGCGGGGGGCCTCCAAGAGACCCAGTACTTC.

The chain is built from TRBV9 and TRBJ2-2; D not certain. The V end was cut by 0 bases, the J end by 4 bases, with 4 bases between. The length of the CDR3 is 13 residues. Germline CDR1 SGDLS, CDR2 YYNGEE. CDR3 nucleotide sequence: TGTGCCAGCAGCGTAGTAGGCACCGGGGAGCTGTTTTTT. Amino acids: CASSVVGTGELFF.